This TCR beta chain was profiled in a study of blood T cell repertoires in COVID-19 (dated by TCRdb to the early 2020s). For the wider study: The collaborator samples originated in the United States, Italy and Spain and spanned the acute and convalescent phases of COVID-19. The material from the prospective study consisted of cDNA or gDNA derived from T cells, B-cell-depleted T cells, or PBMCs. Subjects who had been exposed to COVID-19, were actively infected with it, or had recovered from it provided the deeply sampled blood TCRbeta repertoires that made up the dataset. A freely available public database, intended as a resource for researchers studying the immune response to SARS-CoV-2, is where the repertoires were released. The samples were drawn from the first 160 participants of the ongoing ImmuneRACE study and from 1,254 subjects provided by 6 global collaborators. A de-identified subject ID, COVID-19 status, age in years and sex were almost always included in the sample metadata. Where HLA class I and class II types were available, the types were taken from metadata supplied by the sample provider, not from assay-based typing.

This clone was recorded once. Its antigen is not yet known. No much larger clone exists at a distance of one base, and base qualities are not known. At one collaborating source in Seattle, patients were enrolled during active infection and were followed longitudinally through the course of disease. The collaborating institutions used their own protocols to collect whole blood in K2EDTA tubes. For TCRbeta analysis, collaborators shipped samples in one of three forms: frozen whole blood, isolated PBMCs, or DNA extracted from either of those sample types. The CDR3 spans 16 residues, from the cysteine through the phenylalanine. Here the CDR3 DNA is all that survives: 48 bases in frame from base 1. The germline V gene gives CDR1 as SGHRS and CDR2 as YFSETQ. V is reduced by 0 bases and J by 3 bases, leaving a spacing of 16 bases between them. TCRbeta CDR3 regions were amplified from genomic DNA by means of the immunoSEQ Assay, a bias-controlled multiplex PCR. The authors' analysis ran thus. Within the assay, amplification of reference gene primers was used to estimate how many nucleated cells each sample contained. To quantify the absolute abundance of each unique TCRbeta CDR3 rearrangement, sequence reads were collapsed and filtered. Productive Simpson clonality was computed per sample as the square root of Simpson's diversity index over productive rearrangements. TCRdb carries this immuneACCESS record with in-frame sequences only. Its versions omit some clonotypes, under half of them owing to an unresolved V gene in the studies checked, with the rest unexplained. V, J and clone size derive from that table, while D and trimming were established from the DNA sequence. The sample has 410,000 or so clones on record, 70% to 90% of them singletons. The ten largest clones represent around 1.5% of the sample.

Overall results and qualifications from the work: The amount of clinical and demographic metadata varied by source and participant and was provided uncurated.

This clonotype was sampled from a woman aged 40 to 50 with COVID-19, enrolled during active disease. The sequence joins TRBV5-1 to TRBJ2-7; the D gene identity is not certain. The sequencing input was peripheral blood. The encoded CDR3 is CASSLATVGNNYEQYF. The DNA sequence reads TGCGCCAGCAGCTTGGCCACAGTGGGCAATAACTACGAGCAGTACTTC.